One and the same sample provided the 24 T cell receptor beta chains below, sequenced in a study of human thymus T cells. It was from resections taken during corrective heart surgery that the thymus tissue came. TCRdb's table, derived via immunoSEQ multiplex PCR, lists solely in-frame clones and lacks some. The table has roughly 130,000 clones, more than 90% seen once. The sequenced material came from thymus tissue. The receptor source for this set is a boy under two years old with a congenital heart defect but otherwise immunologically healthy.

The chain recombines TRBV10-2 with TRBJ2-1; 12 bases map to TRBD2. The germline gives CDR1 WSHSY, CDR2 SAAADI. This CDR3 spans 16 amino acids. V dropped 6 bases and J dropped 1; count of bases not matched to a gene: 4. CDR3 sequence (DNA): TGCGCCAGCAGATCCGGACTAGCGGGGTCCTACAATGAGCAGTTCTTC. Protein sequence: CASRSGLAGSYNEQFF.

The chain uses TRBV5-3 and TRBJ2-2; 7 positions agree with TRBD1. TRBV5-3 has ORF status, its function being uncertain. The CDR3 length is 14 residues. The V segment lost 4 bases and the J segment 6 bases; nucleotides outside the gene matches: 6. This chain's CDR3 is CARSRDRVAGELFF. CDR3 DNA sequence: TGTGCCAGAAGCCGAGACAGGGTTGCCGGGGAGCTGTTTTTT.

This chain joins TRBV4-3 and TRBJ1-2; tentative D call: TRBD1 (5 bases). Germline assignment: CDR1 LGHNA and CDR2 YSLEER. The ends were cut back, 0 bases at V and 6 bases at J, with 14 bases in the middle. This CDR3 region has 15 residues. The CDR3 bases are TGCGCCAGCAGCCAAGACGGCAGGGCCCATCATGGCTACACCTTC. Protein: CASSQDGRAHHGYTF.

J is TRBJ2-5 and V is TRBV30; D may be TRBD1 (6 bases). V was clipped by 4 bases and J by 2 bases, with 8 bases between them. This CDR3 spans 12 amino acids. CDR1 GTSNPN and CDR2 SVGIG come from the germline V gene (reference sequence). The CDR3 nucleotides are TGTGCCTGGAAAGGACAGCAAGAGACCCAGTACTTC. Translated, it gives CAWKGQQETQYF.

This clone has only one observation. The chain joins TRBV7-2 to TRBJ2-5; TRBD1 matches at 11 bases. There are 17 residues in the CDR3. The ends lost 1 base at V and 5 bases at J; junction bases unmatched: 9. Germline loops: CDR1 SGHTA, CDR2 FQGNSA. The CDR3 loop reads CASSLVSDRGRRETQYF. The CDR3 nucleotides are TGTGCCAGCAGCTTAGTTTCGGACAGGGGGCGCCGGGAGACCCAGTACTTC.

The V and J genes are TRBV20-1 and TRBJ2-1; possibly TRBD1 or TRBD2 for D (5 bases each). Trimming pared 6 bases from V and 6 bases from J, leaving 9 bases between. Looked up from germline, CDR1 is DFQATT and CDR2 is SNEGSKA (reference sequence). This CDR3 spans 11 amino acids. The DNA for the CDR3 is TGCAGTGCGGGGGATTCCAATGAGCAGTTCTTC. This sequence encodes CSAGDSNEQFF.

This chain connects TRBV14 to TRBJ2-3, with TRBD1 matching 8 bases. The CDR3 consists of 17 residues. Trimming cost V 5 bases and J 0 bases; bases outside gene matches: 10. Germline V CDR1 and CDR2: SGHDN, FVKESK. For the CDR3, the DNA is TGTGCCAGCAGCGATGGACAGGGCCAAACTAGCACAGATACGCAGTATTTT. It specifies CASSDGQGQTSTDTQYF.

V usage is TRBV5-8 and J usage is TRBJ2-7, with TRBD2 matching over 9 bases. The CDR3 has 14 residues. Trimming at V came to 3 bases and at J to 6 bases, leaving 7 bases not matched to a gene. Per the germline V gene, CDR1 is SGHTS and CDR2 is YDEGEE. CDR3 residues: CASSSGLANPEQYF. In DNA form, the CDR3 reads TGTGCCAGCAGCTCGGGACTAGCAAATCCCGAGCAGTACTTC.

DNA of the CDR3: TGTGCCAGCAGCCTTCAGGGTCAGCCCCAGCATTTT. Protein product: CASSLQGQPQHF. The V gene is TRBV7-2, the J gene TRBJ1-5; D might be TRBD1 (5 bases). The germline V gene has CDR1 SGHTA and CDR2 FQGNSA. The CDR3 loop spans 12 amino acids. Trimming pared 5 bases from V and 6 bases from J, leaving 8 bases between.

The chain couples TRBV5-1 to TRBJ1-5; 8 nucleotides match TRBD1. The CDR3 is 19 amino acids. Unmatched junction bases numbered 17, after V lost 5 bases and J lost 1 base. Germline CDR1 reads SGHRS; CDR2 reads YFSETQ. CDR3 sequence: CASRVGWDRLPRSNQPQHF. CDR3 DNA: TGCGCCAGCAGGGTAGGGTGGGACAGGCTCCCTAGGAGCAATCAGCCCCAGCATTTT.

The CDR3 region has the DNA TGTGCCAGTAGTCCCCGGGACAGTTCCTACGAGCAGTACTTC. The encoded protein is CASSPRDSSYEQYF. The J gene is TRBJ2-7, the V gene TRBV19; TRBD1 agrees at 7 bases. Per the germline V gene, CDR1 is LNHDA and CDR2 is SQIVND (reference sequence). Trimming took 5 bases from V and 1 from J; bases not matched to a gene: 5. This CDR3 spans 14 amino acids.

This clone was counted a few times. CDR3 loop: CGGPHNEQFF. CDR3 bases: TGTGGGGGGCCCCACAATGAGCAGTTCTTC. V gene TRBV28 combines with J gene TRBJ2-1; TRBD1 might be the D (6 bases). This CDR3 region has 10 residues. Germline V gene data show CDR1 as MDHEN and CDR2 as SYDVKM.

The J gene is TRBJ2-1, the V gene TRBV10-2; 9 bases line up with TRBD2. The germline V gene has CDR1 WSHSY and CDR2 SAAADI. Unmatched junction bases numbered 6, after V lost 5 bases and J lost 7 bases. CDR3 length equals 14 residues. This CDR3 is CASSFSGGRNEQFF. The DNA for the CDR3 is TGCGCCAGCAGTTTTAGCGGGGGTCGGAATGAGCAGTTCTTC.

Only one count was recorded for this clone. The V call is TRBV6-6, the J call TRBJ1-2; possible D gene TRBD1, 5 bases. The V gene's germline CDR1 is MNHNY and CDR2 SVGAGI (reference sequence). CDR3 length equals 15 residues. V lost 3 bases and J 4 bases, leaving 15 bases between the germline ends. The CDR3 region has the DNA TGTGCCAGCAGTTATAAGGGCAGGGTGACCTATGGCTACACCTTC. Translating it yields CASSYKGRVTYGYTF.

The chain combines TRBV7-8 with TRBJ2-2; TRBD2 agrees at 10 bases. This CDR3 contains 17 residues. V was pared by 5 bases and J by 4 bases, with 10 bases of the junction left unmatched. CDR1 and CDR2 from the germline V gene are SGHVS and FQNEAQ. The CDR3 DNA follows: TGTGCCAGCAGCGCCTTAACTAGCGGGACGAGCACCGGGGAGCTGTTTTTT. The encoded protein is CASSALTSGTSTGELFF.

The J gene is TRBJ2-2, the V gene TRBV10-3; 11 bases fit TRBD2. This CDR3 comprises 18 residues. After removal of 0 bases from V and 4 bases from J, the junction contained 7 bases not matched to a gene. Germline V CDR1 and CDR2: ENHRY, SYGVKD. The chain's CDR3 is CAISESPTSGDSTGELFF. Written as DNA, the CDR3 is TGTGCCATCAGTGAGTCTCCGACTAGCGGGGATAGCACCGGGGAGCTGTTTTTT.

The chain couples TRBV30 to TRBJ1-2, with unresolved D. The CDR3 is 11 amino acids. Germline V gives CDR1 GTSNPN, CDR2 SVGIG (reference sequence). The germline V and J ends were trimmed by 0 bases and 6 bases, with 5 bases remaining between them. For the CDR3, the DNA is TGTGCCTGGAGTGTTAGAAATGGCTACACCTTC. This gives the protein CAWSVRNGYTF.

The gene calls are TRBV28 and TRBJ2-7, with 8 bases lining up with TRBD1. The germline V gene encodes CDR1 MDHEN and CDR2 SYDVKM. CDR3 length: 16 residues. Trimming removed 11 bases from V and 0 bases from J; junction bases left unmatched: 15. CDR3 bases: TGTGCCCGGACAGGGATCTCACTAAATGACTCCTACGAGCAGTACTTC. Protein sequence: CARTGISLNDSYEQYF.

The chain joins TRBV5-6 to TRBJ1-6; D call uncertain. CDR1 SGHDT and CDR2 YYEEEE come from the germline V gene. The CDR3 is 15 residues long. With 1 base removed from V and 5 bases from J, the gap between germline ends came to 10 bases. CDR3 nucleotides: TGTGCCAGCAGCTTGCAGGTCCTGAATAATTCACCCCTCCACTTT. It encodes CASSLQVLNNSPLHF.

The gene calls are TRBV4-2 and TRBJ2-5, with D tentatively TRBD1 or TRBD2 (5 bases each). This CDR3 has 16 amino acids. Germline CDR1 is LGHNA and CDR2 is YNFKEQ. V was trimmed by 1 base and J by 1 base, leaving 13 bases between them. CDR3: CASSQGAEGSQETQYF. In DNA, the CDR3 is TGTGCCAGCAGCCAAGGAGCCGAGGGGAGCCAAGAGACCCAGTACTTC.

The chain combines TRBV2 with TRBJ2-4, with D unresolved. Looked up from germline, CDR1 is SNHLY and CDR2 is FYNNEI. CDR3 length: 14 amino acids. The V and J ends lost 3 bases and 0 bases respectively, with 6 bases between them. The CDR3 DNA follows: TGTGCCAGCAGTGATAGAGTAGCCAAAAACATTCAGTACTTC. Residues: CASSDRVAKNIQYF.

The CDR3: CASSGTSGSTDTQYF. The CDR3 nucleotides read TGTGCCAGCAGCGGGACTAGCGGTAGCACAGATACGCAGTATTTT. V and J are TRBV5-5 and TRBJ2-3; 11 nucleotides agree with TRBD2. This CDR3 has 15 amino acids. Germline-derived CDR1 and CDR2 are SGHKS and YYEKEE (reference sequence). V lost 4 bases, J lost 0 bases, and 1 base stayed unmatched.

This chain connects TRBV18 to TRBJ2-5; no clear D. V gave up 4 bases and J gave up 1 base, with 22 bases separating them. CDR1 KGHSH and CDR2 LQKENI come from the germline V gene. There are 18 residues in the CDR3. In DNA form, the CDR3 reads TGTGCCAGCTCACTACAGACGACACGGGCTGTGATCCAAGAGACCCAGTACTTC. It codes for CASSLQTTRAVIQETQYF.

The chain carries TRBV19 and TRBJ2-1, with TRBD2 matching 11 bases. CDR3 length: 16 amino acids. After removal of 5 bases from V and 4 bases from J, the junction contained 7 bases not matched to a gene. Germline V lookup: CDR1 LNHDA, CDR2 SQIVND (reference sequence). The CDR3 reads CASSPSGGNLYNEQFF. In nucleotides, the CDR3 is TGTGCCAGTAGTCCTAGCGGGGGGAATCTTTACAATGAGCAGTTCTTC.